This T cell receptor beta chain was profiled in a study of blood T cell repertoires in COVID-19 (dated by TCRdb to about 2020). Notes on the research overall: Samples from collaborators originated in the United States, Italy and Spain and spanned both the acute and convalescent phases of COVID-19. Samples were obtained from the ongoing ImmuneRACE study (first 160 participants) and from 1,254 subjects provided by 6 global collaborators. Subjects who had been exposed to COVID-19, were actively infected with it, or had recovered from it provided the deeply sampled blood TCRbeta repertoires that made up the dataset. HLA class I and class II types, where available, came from metadata supplied by the sample provider rather than from assay-based typing. The repertoires were made available in a free public database intended to serve as a resource for research on the immune response to SARS-CoV-2. A de-identified subject ID, COVID-19 status, age in years and sex were almost always included in the sample metadata. The material from the prospective study consisted of cDNA or gDNA derived from T cells, B-cell-depleted T cells, or PBMCs.

A note on this clone: The target of this receptor is not known. There are no base qualities to consult, and no much larger clone falls within one base.

From a lookup of the germline V gene, CDR1 and CDR2 are ENHRY and SYGVKD. The CDR3 runs 17 residues from the cysteine to the phenylalanine. CDR3 DNA is the only sequence kept; it has 51 bases, read in frame from the first base. V lost 9 bases and J lost 4 bases, and the count of bases not matched to a germline gene is 8. TCRbeta CDR3 regions were amplified from genomic DNA by means of the immunoSEQ Assay, a bias-controlled multiplex PCR. Under the source paper's analysis protocol: The number of nucleated cells in each sample was estimated from the amplification of reference gene primers within the assay. Sequence reads were collapsed and filtered to measure the absolute abundance of every unique TCRbeta CDR3 rearrangement. Productive Simpson clonality was computed per sample as the square root of Simpson's diversity index over productive rearrangements. As stored in TCRdb, this immuneACCESS dataset retains in-frame rearrangements with V and J assigned. A fraction of the clones does not appear; measured against another copy, unresolved V genes explain less than half of the discrepancy, and the remainder lacks a known reason. The V and J calls and clone size were taken over from that table, and D and trimming were inferred from the DNA. A total of 95,000 to 150,000 clones appear in this sample, around 80% of them only once. Under 20% of the sample goes to the ten largest clones.

The collaborating institutions used their own protocols to collect whole blood in K2EDTA tubes. For TCRbeta analysis, collaborators shipped samples in one of three forms: frozen whole blood, isolated PBMCs, or DNA extracted from either of those sample types. Study-wide findings and limitations: Clinical and demographic metadata were provided uncurated, with the amount varying by source and participant.

The origin of this receptor is a man aged 55 to 70 with active or convalescent COVID-19. The rearrangement combines TRBV10-3 with TRBJ2-2; TRBD2 fits 16 bases in the junction. Sequencing was carried out using peripheral blood. CDR3 region: CAMTGTSGRGITGELFF. The DNA sequence is TGTGCCATGACGGGGACTAGCGGGAGGGGTATCACCGGGGAGCTGTTTTTT.